The rows below give T cell receptor beta chains drawn from one sample of a study of blood T cell repertoires in COVID-19. The protocol was immunoSEQ multiplex PCR, while the TCRdb copy is restricted to in-frame clones and leaves out a portion. The sample yields roughly 290,000 clones, 90% seen once. Sequencing was done on a sample of peripheral blood. Receptor source: a woman aged 25 to 39 with COVID-19, enrolled during active disease. Each CDR3 is given with its conserved first and last residue. Fields, in order: V gene, J gene, CDR3 protein.

v_gene: TRBV5-4
j_gene: TRBJ1-2
CDR3aa: CASSLEADGYTF

v_gene: TRBV2
j_gene: TRBJ2-3
CDR3aa: CASRAGGITDTQYF

v_gene: TRBV10-1
j_gene: TRBJ1-1
CDR3aa: CASTPGGGTEAFF

v_gene: TRBV18
j_gene: TRBJ1-2
CDR3aa: CASSQGQGENYGYTF

v_gene: TRBV28
j_gene: TRBJ1-1
CDR3aa: CASVGIRGFTEAFF

v_gene: TRBV19
j_gene: TRBJ1-2
CDR3aa: CASSTGTGGFYGYTF

v_gene: TRBV2
j_gene: TRBJ2-7
CDR3aa: CARSLGSSYEQYF

v_gene: TRBV29-1
j_gene: TRBJ2-7
CDR3aa: CSVTGQGGYEQYF

v_gene: TRBV2
j_gene: TRBJ2-3
CDR3aa: CASSEESRGADTQYF

v_gene: TRBV9
j_gene: TRBJ2-3
CDR3aa: CASSPYDWGQGPDTQYF

v_gene: TRBV3-1/TRBV3-2
j_gene: TRBJ2-7
CDR3aa: CASSQDGTSGTYEQYF

v_gene: TRBV21-1
j_gene: TRBJ2-1
CDR3aa: CASSKARRGIYNEQFF

v_gene: TRBV6-5
j_gene: TRBJ1-1
CDR3aa: CASNSGGNTEAFF

v_gene: TRBV11-2
j_gene: TRBJ2-1
CDR3aa: CASSSNLTVYNEQFF

v_gene: TRBV25-1
j_gene: TRBJ2-6
CDR3aa: CASSAQGYGGANVLTF

v_gene: TRBV19
j_gene: TRBJ1-1
CDR3aa: CASRRTEGGYTEAFF

v_gene: TRBV19
j_gene: TRBJ2-6
CDR3aa: CASSSRSHAGANVLTF

v_gene: TRBV27
j_gene: TRBJ2-7
CDR3aa: CASSLSRGSYEQYF

v_gene: TRBV9
j_gene: TRBJ2-2
CDR3aa: CASSVVSREPGELFF

v_gene: TRBV5-1
j_gene: TRBJ1-1
CDR3aa: CASSSLAAMNTEAFF

v_gene: TRBV10-1
j_gene: TRBJ1-1
CDR3aa: CASSDRGTEAFF

v_gene: TRBV20-1
j_gene: TRBJ1-1
CDR3aa: CSAGAGTEAFF

v_gene: TRBV12-3/TRBV12-4
j_gene: TRBJ2-2
CDR3aa: CASTISGTGELFF

v_gene: TRBV19
j_gene: TRBJ2-6
CDR3aa: CASSIMGLAGGTGANVLTF

v_gene: TRBV9
j_gene: TRBJ2-7
CDR3aa: CASSVRLAGDSGEQYF

v_gene: TRBV30
j_gene: TRBJ1-5
CDR3aa: CAAKGQGGQPQHF

v_gene: TRBV29-1
j_gene: TRBJ2-5
CDR3aa: CSVAPRAGETQYF

v_gene: TRBV5-5
j_gene: TRBJ2-5
CDR3aa: CASRVTGTAFARETQYF

v_gene: TRBV19
j_gene: TRBJ1-2
CDR3aa: CASSKGDYGYTF

v_gene: TRBV29-1
j_gene: TRBJ2-1
CDR3aa: CSAKQREFDEQFF

v_gene: TRBV21-1
j_gene: TRBJ1-2
CDR3aa: CASSQKAGTDACLYGYTF

v_gene: TRBV6-5
j_gene: TRBJ1-1
CDR3aa: CASSAAETNTEAFF

v_gene: TRBV19
j_gene: TRBJ1-2
CDR3aa: CASSIVVQGNGYTF

v_gene: TRBV15
j_gene: TRBJ2-2
CDR3aa: CATSRGFPGTPNTGELFF

v_gene: TRBV18
j_gene: TRBJ1-2
CDR3aa: CASSQQGVTNYGYTF

v_gene: TRBV15
j_gene: TRBJ1-2
CDR3aa: CATSNTGNYGYTF

v_gene: TRBV11-2
j_gene: TRBJ2-7
CDR3aa: CASSLVAGGGNYEQYF

v_gene: TRBV7-2
j_gene: TRBJ2-2
CDR3aa: CASSPQGGVGELFF

v_gene: TRBV28
j_gene: TRBJ2-7
CDR3aa: CASSFPGIGHYEQYF

v_gene: TRBV5-6
j_gene: TRBJ2-7
CDR3aa: CASSLGAALLSYEQYF

v_gene: TRBV5-4
j_gene: TRBJ2-1
CDR3aa: CASSLVFSVQSDEQFF

v_gene: TRBV5-4
j_gene: TRBJ2-2
CDR3aa: CASSSGTSGSTGELFF

v_gene: TRBV9
j_gene: TRBJ2-5
CDR3aa: CASSGWGVVEETQYF

v_gene: TRBV24-1
j_gene: TRBJ2-7
CDR3aa: CATSHRVGYEQYF

v_gene: TRBV6-1
j_gene: TRBJ2-7
CDR3aa: CASSEYSGSYEQYF

v_gene: TRBV28
j_gene: TRBJ2-7
CDR3aa: CASSPWTSGSGYEQYF

v_gene: TRBV10-1
j_gene: TRBJ2-6
CDR3aa: CASSPGGSGANVLTF

v_gene: TRBV27
j_gene: TRBJ1-5
CDR3aa: CASRSGQVNQPQHF

v_gene: TRBV6-2/TRBV6-3
j_gene: TRBJ1-1
CDR3aa: CASSYKGTGENTEAFF

v_gene: TRBV30
j_gene: TRBJ2-5
CDR3aa: CAWSPMRTQYF

v_gene: TRBV11-2
j_gene: TRBJ1-3
CDR3aa: CASSPTGGRRGNTIYF

v_gene: TRBV11-2
j_gene: TRBJ1-2
CDR3aa: CASSLRPTGGNYGYTF

v_gene: TRBV30
j_gene: TRBJ2-1
CDR3aa: CAWSFGQEYNEQFF

v_gene: TRBV16
j_gene: TRBJ1-4
CDR3aa: CASSLGATTNEKLFF

v_gene: TRBV5-5
j_gene: TRBJ2-7
CDR3aa: CASSSGGLYGEQYF

v_gene: TRBV6-5
j_gene: TRBJ1-2
CDR3aa: CASRETGVYGYTF

v_gene: TRBV7-2
j_gene: TRBJ2-1
CDR3aa: CASSLGQVGANEQFF